The rows below give T cell receptor beta chains drawn from one sample of a study of breast tumors, draining lymph nodes, adjacent tissues. MiXCR, run by TCRdb on the multiplex PCR reads, gives a single entry per CDR3 protein. The sample shows around 250,000 distinct CDR3 sequences, 30% to 35% of them seen only once. Sequenced input: axillary lymph node tissue. Every receptor here comes from a female donor with breast cancer. Some clones in this sample may be carry-over from other donors' samples. CDR3s include the opening cysteine and the closing phenylalanine or tryptophan. The D gene is left open where the match is weak. Clone size is given for some rows only: seen once, a few or many times, or a class if the clone is expanded.

D | size | J | V | CDR3 | DNA
TRBD1 | many | TRBJ2-7 | TRBV6-1 | CASILYGTGSYEQYF | TGTGCCAGCATCCTCTACGGGACAGGCTCCTACGAGCAGTACTTC
NA | many | TRBJ1-2 | TRBV6-4 | CASSETGVYGYTF | TGTGCCAGCAGTGAAACAGGAGTCTATGGCTACACCTTC
NA | many | TRBJ1-5 | TRBV2 | CASRESDQPQHF | TGTGCCAGCAGGGAGTCAGATCAGCCCCAGCATTTT
NA | many | TRBJ2-2 | TRBV4-1 | CASSSRTGTNTGELFF | TGCGCCAGCAGCTCCCGGACCGGAACTAACACCGGGGAGCTGTTTTTT
NA | few | TRBJ2-1 | TRBV5-1 | CASSLRMILGYNEQFF | TGCGCCAGCAGCTTGAGGATGATCCTAGGGTACAATGAGCAGTTCTTC
NA | NA | TRBJ2-1 | TRBV11-2 | CASSFPAGNEQFF | TGTGCCAGCAGCTTTCCCGCAGGGAATGAGCAGTTCTTC
TRBD2 | many | TRBJ2-1 | TRBV5-1 | CASSLSGGSYNEQFF | TGCGCCAGCAGCTTGAGCGGGGGCTCCTACAATGAGCAGTTCTTC
TRBD2 | many | TRBJ2-7 | TRBV20-1 | CSALGLAGGYEQYF | TGCAGTGCACTCGGACTAGCGGGAGGCTACGAGCAGTACTTC
TRBD2 | many | TRBJ2-7 | TRBV20-1 | CSATELAGGGEQYF | TGCAGTGCCACCGAGCTAGCGGGCGGAGGGGAGCAGTACTTC
NA | NA | TRBJ2-7 | TRBV20-1 | CSASSPGRGSEQYF | TGCAGTGCCAGCTCACCCGGGAGAGGGTCCGAGCAGTACTTC
NA | many | TRBJ2-7 | TRBV29-1 | CSGGQTIYEQYF | TGCAGCGGAGGGCAGACTATTTACGAGCAGTACTTC
NA | once | TRBJ2-2 | TRBV18 | CASSPRAANTGELFF | TGTGCCAGCTCACCAAGGGCAGCGAACACCGGGGAGCTGTTTTTT
TRBD2 | many | TRBJ2-3 | TRBV7-3 | CASSPLGGGAADTQYF | TGTGCCAGCAGCCCCCTTGGCGGGGGGGCAGCAGATACGCAGTATTTT
TRBD1 | many | TRBJ2-7 | TRBV12-3/TRBV12-4 | CASGSAGGFGEQYF | TGTGCCAGCGGGTCGGCAGGGGGTTTTGGCGAGCAGTACTTC
NA | few | TRBJ1-1 | TRBV5-1 | CASSLAGVRSEAFF | TGCGCCAGCAGCTTGGCGGGGGTGCGGTCTGAAGCTTTCTTT
NA | NA | TRBJ1-2 | TRBV18 | CASSPPQGDGYTF | TGTGCCAGCTCACCACCGCAGGGCGATGGCTACACCTTC
TRBD1 | once | TRBJ2-6 | TRBV10-3 | CAISEGRGIGANVLTF | TGTGCCATCAGTGAAGGCAGGGGGATAGGGGCCAACGTCCTGACTTTC
NA | many | TRBJ2-1 | TRBV24-1 | CATSENNEQFF | TGTGCCACCAGCGAAAACAATGAGCAGTTCTTC
TRBD1 | medium-sized | TRBJ2-7 | TRBV6-5 | CASSSDWRTGREQYF | TGTGCCAGCAGTTCAGACTGGAGGACAGGGCGCGAGCAGTACTTC
NA | NA | TRBJ2-2 | TRBV24-1 | CATNTDTGELSW | TGTGCCACAAACACGGACACCGGGGAGCTGTCTTGG
NA | many | TRBJ2-2 | TRBV19 | CASSLGGDGTGELFF | TGTGCCAGTAGCCTTGGGGGCGATGGGACCGGGGAGCTGTTTTTT
TRBD2 | few | TRBJ2-1 | TRBV30 | CAWTGTSGHNEQFF | TGTGCCTGGACAGGGACTAGCGGGCACAATGAGCAGTTCTTC
NA | NA | TRBJ1-4 | TRBV9 | CASSPIIGPLNEKLFF | TGTGCCAGCAGCCCCATTATCGGGCCTCTTAATGAAAAACTGTTTTTT
TRBD2 | many | TRBJ2-1 | TRBV5-6 | CASSFGLAGENEQFF | TGTGCCAGCAGCTTCGGTCTAGCGGGAGAGAATGAGCAGTTCTTC
NA | NA | TRBJ2-6 | TRBV7-9 | CASSSGETSSGANVLTF | TGTGCCAGCAGCTCCGGGGAGACCTCCTCTGGGGCCAACGTCCTGACTTTC
NA | many | TRBJ2-4 | TRBV4-1 | CASSQDSGRPTYF | TGCGCCAGCAGCCAAGATTCGGGCAGGCCTACGTACTTC
TRBD2 | NA | TRBJ2-2 | TRBV24-1 | CATPPGLAGVLRVTGELFF | TGTGCCACGCCCCCAGGACTAGCGGGAGTGCTTAGGGTGACCGGGGAGCTGTTTTTT
NA | NA | TRBJ2-3 | TRBV2 | CASSSWELRGADTQYF | TGTGCCAGCAGTTCGTGGGAGCTCAGAGGGGCAGATACGCAGTATTTT
TRBD1 | NA | TRBJ1-1 | TRBV5-1 | CASSKTTGGDTEAFF | TGCGCCAGCAGCAAGACTACAGGGGGCGACACTGAAGCTTTCTTT
TRBD1 | many | TRBJ1-5 | TRBV12-5 | CASGNTGGGQPQHF | TGTGCTAGTGGTAATACAGGGGGCGGACAGCCCCAGCATTTT